These T cell receptor beta chains were read from a single sample in a study of T cells after somatic rescue of genetic block. This table comes from immunoSEQ multiplex PCR, and its TCRdb copy is limited to in-frame clones, with some not included. The data hold over 95,000 clones, with around 90% observed a single time. The sample taken for sequencing was peripheral blood mononuclear cells (PBMCs). These receptors were collected from a woman aged 18-35 years. Both conserved end residues are part of each CDR3. Each record gives: clone size, V gene, D gene, J gene, CDR3 DNA, CDR3 protein. The D gene is left open where the match is weak. Size is omitted from some rows. Given values are once, few, many or a class for expanded clones.

clone_size: .
v_call: TRBV5-4
d_call: TRBD2
j_call: TRBJ2-2
cdr3_nt: TGTGCCAGTCGCGGGGGAAACACCGGGGAGCTGTTTTTT
cdr3_aa: CASRGGNTGELFF

clone_size: .
v_call: TRBV27
d_call: .
j_call: TRBJ2-5
cdr3_nt: TGTGCCAGCAGTTTGTCTGGGGTCCAAGAGACCCAGTACTTC
cdr3_aa: CASSLSGVQETQYF

clone_size: .
v_call: TRBV19
d_call: .
j_call: TRBJ2-3
cdr3_nt: TGTGCCAGTAGTATAGGCCGCCTAGGGGACACGTATACGCAGTATTTT
cdr3_aa: CASSIGRLGDTYTQYF

clone_size: .
v_call: TRBV15
d_call: .
j_call: TRBJ1-1
cdr3_nt: TGTGCCACCAGCAGAGACCAGTCGGGATGGGGGAGAGGCACTGAAGCTTTCTTT
cdr3_aa: CATSRDQSGWGRGTEAFF

clone_size: .
v_call: TRBV18
d_call: .
j_call: TRBJ1-2
cdr3_nt: TGTGCCAGCTCACCCAACCACCAGGAAGGGTCGGAGTACGGCTACACCTTC
cdr3_aa: CASSPNHQEGSEYGYTF

clone_size: .
v_call: TRBV5-1
d_call: .
j_call: TRBJ2-1
cdr3_nt: TGCGCCAGCAGCTCCCTCCCAGGGGGGAGGAATGAGCAGTTCTTC
cdr3_aa: CASSSLPGGRNEQFF

clone_size: .
v_call: TRBV7-2
d_call: TRBD1
j_call: TRBJ1-2
cdr3_nt: TGTGCCAGCAGCTTGATTGGACAGGTTGATGGCTACACCTTC
cdr3_aa: CASSLIGQVDGYTF

clone_size: .
v_call: TRBV4-3
d_call: TRBD1
j_call: TRBJ1-2
cdr3_nt: TGCGCCAGCAGCCAGGGACCGACAGGGGCTTTAAAGAACTATGGCTACACCTTC
cdr3_aa: CASSQGPTGALKNYGYTF

clone_size: .
v_call: TRBV2
d_call: .
j_call: TRBJ1-2
cdr3_nt: TGTGCCAGCAGTGAAGGATTGCAGGGATGGGGCTACACCTTC
cdr3_aa: CASSEGLQGWGYTF

clone_size: .
v_call: TRBV19
d_call: TRBD1
j_call: TRBJ2-2
cdr3_nt: TGTGCCAGTAGTCGGCAGGGGACAGGCGGGGAGCTGTTTTTT
cdr3_aa: CASSRQGTGGELFF

clone_size: once
v_call: TRBV18
d_call: TRBD1
j_call: TRBJ1-2
cdr3_nt: TGTGCCAGCTCGTCCCGGGACAGGGGTGGCTACACCTTC
cdr3_aa: CASSSRDRGGYTF

clone_size: .
v_call: TRBV6-5
d_call: TRBD1
j_call: TRBJ2-6
cdr3_nt: TGTGCCAGCAGTTATGGGACAGGGGCTGGGGCCAACGTCCTGACTTTC
cdr3_aa: CASSYGTGAGANVLTF

clone_size: .
v_call: TRBV7-6
d_call: .
j_call: TRBJ2-1
cdr3_nt: TGTGCCAGCAGCTTATCCCCGTTTAGCAATGAGCAGTTCTTC
cdr3_aa: CASSLSPFSNEQFF

clone_size: .
v_call: TRBV18
d_call: .
j_call: TRBJ1-3
cdr3_nt: TGTGCCAGCTCAACCGCGCTGACAACAAACACCATATATTTT
cdr3_aa: CASSTALTTNTIYF

clone_size: .
v_call: TRBV6-5
d_call: .
j_call: TRBJ1-1
cdr3_nt: TGTGCCAGCAGTTACGGGGCGGCGAACACTGAAGCTTTCTTT
cdr3_aa: CASSYGAANTEAFF

clone_size: .
v_call: TRBV6-5
d_call: TRBD1
j_call: TRBJ1-3
cdr3_nt: TGTGCCAGCAGTTATCTCCAGGGGGGAAGAAACACCATATATTTT
cdr3_aa: CASSYLQGGRNTIYF

clone_size: .
v_call: TRBV27
d_call: TRBD2
j_call: TRBJ2-3
cdr3_nt: TGTGCCAGCAGGCCCAGACTAGCGGGGGGTACAGATACGCAGTATTTT
cdr3_aa: CASRPRLAGGTDTQYF